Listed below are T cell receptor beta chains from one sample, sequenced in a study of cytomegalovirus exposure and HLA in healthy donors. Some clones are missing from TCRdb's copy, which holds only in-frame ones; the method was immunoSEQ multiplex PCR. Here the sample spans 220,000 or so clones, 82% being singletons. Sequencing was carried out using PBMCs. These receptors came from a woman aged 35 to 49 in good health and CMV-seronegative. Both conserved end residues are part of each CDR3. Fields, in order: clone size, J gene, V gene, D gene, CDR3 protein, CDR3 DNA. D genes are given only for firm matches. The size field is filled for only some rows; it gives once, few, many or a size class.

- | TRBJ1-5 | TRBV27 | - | CASSIGGLGYSNQPQHF | TGTGCCAGCTCCATAGGGGGTTTAGGTTATAGCAATCAGCCCCAGCATTTT
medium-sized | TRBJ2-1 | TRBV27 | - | CASSFSSVGRSEQFF | TGTGCCAGCAGTTTCTCTTCGGTGGGGCGGAGTGAGCAGTTCTTC
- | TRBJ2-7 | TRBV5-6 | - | CASSLMDSYEQYF | TGTGCCAGCAGCTTAATGGACTCCTACGAGCAGTACTTC
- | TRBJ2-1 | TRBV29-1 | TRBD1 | CSAGQGVTNEQFF | TGCAGCGCGGGACAGGGGGTTACCAATGAGCAGTTCTTC
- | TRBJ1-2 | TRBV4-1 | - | CASSQLVAGGYGYTF | TGCGCCAGCAGCCAATTGGTGGCAGGCGGGTATGGCTACACCTTC
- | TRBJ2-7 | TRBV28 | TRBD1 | CASSFTGTGVDEQYF | TGTGCCAGCAGTTTTACCGGGACAGGTGTCGACGAGCAGTACTTC
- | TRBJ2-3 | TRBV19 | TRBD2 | CASSEGLDPSPDTQYF | TGTGCCAGTTCTGAGGGACTAGATCCTTCCCCAGATACGCAGTATTTT
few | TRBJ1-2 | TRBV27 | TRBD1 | CASSSDRGGYTF | TGTGCCAGCAGTTCAGACAGGGGAGGCTACACCTTC
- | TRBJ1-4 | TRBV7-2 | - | CASSSRRGRGEKLFF | TGTGCCAGCAGCAGCCGAAGGGGCAGGGGTGAAAAACTGTTTTTT
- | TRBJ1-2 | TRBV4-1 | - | CASRPEATINPNYGYTF | TGCGCCAGCAGGCCAGAGGCAACCATCAACCCTAACTATGGCTACACCTTC
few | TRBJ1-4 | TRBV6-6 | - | CASNEATNEKLFF | TGTGCCAGCAATGAGGCAACTAATGAAAAACTGTTTTTT
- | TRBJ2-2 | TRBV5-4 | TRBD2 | CASRPGLAGGNTGELFF | TGTGCCAGCAGACCCGGACTAGCGGGAGGAAACACCGGGGAGCTGTTTTTT
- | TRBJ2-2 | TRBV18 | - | CASSPPKQGVYTGELFF | TGTGCCAGCTCACCACCGAAACAGGGCGTTTACACCGGGGAGCTGTTTTTT
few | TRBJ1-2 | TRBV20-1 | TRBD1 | CSAHDRGGYTF | TGCAGTGCTCACGACAGGGGAGGCTACACCTTC
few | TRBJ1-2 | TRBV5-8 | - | CASSLVAGGHGYTF | TGTGCCAGCAGCTTGGTAGCGGGGGGCCATGGCTACACCTTC
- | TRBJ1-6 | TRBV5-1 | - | CASSLGANNSPLHF | TGCGCCAGCAGCTTGGGAGCTAATAATTCACCCCTCCACTTT
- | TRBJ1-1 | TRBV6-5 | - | CASRRGQGQGTEAFF | TGTGCCAGCAGGAGAGGGCAGGGGCAGGGCACTGAAGCTTTCTTT
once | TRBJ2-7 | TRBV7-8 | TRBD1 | CASSFSRDRGLEQYF | TGTGCCAGCAGCTTTTCTCGGGACAGGGGGCTCGAGCAGTACTTC
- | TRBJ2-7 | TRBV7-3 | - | CASSEDYRSEQYF | TGTGCCAGCAGCGAGGACTATCGCTCCGAGCAGTACTTC
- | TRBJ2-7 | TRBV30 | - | CAWGKLSRVSYEQYF | TGTGCCTGGGGTAAATTATCGCGGGTAAGCTACGAGCAGTACTTC
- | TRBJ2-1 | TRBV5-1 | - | CASSPGLDEQFF | TGCGCCAGCAGCCCCGGACTGGATGAGCAGTTCTTC
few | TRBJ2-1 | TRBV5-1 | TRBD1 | CASSLAGRDRGYEQFF | TGCGCCAGCAGCTTGGCCGGTAGGGACAGGGGCTATGAGCAGTTCTTC
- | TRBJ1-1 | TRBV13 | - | CASSLGPGAITEAFF | TGTGCCAGCAGCTTAGGTCCAGGGGCAATCACTGAAGCTTTCTTT
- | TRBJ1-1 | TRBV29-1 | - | CSVEGRGSEAFF | TGCAGCGTCGAAGGGCGGGGATCTGAAGCTTTCTTT
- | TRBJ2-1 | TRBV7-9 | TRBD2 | CSSSLAASGRAGEQFF | TGTTCCAGCAGCTTAGCGGCTAGCGGGAGGGCCGGAGAGCAGTTCTTC
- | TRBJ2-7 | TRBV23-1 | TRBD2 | CASSLVGGREGTYEQYF | TGCGCCAGCAGTTTGGTGGGGGGGCGGGAGGGCACCTACGAGCAGTACTTC
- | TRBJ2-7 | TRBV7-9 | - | CSSSWEVYEQYF | TGTTCCAGCAGCTGGGAGGTCTACGAGCAGTACTTC
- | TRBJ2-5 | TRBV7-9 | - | CSSSLERGAIQETQYF | TGTTCCAGCAGCTTAGAAAGGGGCGCCATTCAAGAGACCCAGTACTTC
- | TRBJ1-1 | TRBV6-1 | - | CASSRRMGGAEAFF | TGTGCCAGCAGTCGAAGGATGGGGGGGGCTGAAGCTTTCTTT
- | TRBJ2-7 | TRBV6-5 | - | CASSYREKAYEQYF | TGTGCCAGCAGTTATAGGGAGAAGGCCTACGAGCAGTACTTC
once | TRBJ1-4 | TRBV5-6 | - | CASSLAGGEKLFF | TGTGCCAGCAGCTTGGCGGGAGGGGAAAAACTGTTTTTT
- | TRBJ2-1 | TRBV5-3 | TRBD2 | CARRGGLAGGEQFF | TGTGCCAGAAGAGGGGGACTAGCGGGAGGTGAGCAGTTCTTC
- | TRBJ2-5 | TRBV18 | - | CASSPIEAGETQYF | TGTGCCAGCTCACCAATTGAGGCAGGGGAGACCCAGTACTTC
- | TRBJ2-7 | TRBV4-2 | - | CASSPQGNEQYF | TGTGCCAGCAGCCCCCAGGGAAACGAGCAGTACTTC
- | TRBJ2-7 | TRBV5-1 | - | CASSLPRGTHEQYF | TGCGCCAGCAGCCTTCCAAGGGGGACCCACGAGCAGTACTTC
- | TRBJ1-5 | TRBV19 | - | CASSLGGITNQPQHF | TGTGCCAGTAGTCTGGGGGGGATTACCAATCAGCCCCAGCATTTT
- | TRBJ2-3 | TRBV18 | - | CASSPERYTDTQYF | TGTGCCAGCTCACCAGAACGGTACACAGATACGCAGTATTTT
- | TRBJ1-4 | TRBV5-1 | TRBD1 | CASSLGGLNEKLFF | TGCGCCAGCAGCTTAGGGGGCCTTAATGAAAAACTGTTTTTT
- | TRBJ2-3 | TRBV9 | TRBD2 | CASSVRSGSPDTQYF | TGTGCCAGCAGCGTAAGAAGCGGGAGTCCAGATACGCAGTATTTT
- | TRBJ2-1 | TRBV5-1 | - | CASSLVGRGSSWNEQFF | TGCGCCAGCAGCTTGGTTGGTAGAGGGAGCTCGTGGAATGAGCAGTTCTTC
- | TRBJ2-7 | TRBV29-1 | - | CSVGRRRDEQYF | TGCAGCGTGGGGCGGAGGAGGGACGAGCAGTACTTC
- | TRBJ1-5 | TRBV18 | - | CASSPPNRDVGNQPQHF | TGTGCCAGCTCACCACCGAACAGGGATGTAGGCAATCAGCCCCAGCATTTT
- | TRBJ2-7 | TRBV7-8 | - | CASSLEQTNYEQYF | TGTGCCAGCAGCTTAGAACAGACTAACTACGAGCAGTACTTC
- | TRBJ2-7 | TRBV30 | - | CAWSVLSGLDEQYF | TGTGCCTGGAGTGTATTAAGCGGGTTAGACGAGCAGTACTTC
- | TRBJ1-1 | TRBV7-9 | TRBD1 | CASRIGGPNTEAFF | TGTGCCAGCCGGATAGGGGGCCCTAACACTGAAGCTTTCTTT
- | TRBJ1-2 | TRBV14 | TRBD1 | CASSPIRGHYYGYTF | TGTGCCAGCAGCCCTATTAGGGGGCACTACTATGGCTACACCTTC
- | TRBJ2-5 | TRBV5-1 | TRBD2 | CASSSGWREGHETQYF | TGCGCCAGCAGCTCGGGATGGCGGGAGGGCCATGAGACCCAGTACTTC
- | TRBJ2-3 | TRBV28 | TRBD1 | CASSLSGTGSSTDTQYF | TGTGCCAGCAGTTTATCAGGGACAGGGTCGAGCACAGATACGCAGTATTTT
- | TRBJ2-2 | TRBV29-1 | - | CSDYRETGELFF | TGCAGCGATTACAGGGAGACCGGGGAGCTGTTTTTT
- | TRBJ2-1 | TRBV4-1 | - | CASSQDRTEQFF | TGCGCCAGCAGCCAAGACAGGACAGAGCAGTTCTTC
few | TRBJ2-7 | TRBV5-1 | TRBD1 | CAEGTASYEQYF | TGCGCTGAAGGGACAGCTTCCTACGAGCAGTACTTC
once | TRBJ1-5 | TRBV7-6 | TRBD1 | CASSLATGAYSNQPQHF | TGTGCCAGCAGCTTAGCGACAGGGGCCTATAGCAATCAGCCCCAGCATTTT
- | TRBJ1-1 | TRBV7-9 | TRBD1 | CASSLSTGGEAFF | TGTGCCAGCAGCCTATCGACAGGGGGAGAAGCTTTCTTT
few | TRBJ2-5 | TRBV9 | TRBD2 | CASSVAGAGESGPETQYF | TGTGCCAGCAGCGTAGCGGGAGCGGGAGAGTCTGGCCCCGAGACCCAGTACTTC